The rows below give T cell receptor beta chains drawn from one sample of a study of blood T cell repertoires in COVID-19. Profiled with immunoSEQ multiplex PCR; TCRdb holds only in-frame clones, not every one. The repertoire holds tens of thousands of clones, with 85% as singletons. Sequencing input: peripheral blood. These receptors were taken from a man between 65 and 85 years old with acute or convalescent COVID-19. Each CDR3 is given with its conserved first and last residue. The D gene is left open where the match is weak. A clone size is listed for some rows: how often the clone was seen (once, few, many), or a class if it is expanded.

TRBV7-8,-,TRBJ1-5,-,CASSPQGYGNQPQHF,TGTGCCAGCAGCCCACAGGGCTATGGCAATCAGCCCCAGCATTTT
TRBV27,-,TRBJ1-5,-,CASSLSGGGDTPQHF,TGTGCCAGCAGTTTATCGGGAGGAGGGGATACACCCCAGCATTTT
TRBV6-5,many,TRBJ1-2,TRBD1,CASSYGAGGGYTF,TGTGCCAGCAGTTACGGGGCAGGGGGTGGCTACACCTTC
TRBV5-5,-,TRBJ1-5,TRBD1,CASSLMTGGDQPQHF,TGTGCCAGCAGCTTGATGACAGGGGGGGATCAGCCCCAGCATTTT
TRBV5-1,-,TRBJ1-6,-,CASSLALSGAGVSPLHF,TGCGCCAGCAGCTTGGCTTTAAGCGGCGCGGGGGTTTCACCCCTCCACTTT
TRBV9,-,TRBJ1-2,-,CASSVRTGSWGYTF,TGTGCCAGCAGCGTACGAACAGGGAGTTGGGGCTACACCTTC
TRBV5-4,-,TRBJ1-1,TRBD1,CASRGDRGGINTEAFF,TGTGCCAGCAGGGGGGACAGGGGTGGAATTAACACTGAAGCTTTCTTT
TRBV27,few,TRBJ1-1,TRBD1,CASSRQGMGAEAFF,TGTGCCAGCAGTAGACAGGGGATGGGCGCTGAAGCTTTCTTT
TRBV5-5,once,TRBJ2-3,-,CASSPIARAPTETDTQYF,TGTGCCAGCAGCCCCATCGCCAGGGCACCGACCGAAACAGATACGCAGTATTTT
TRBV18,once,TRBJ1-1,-,CASSGTQNTEAFF,TGTGCCAGCTCAGGCACGCAGAACACTGAAGCTTTCTTT
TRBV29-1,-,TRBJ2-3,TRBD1,CSVRTGVDTQYF,TGCAGCGTCCGCACAGGGGTAGATACGCAGTATTTT
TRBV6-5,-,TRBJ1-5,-,CASSTAGMAGQPQHF,TGTGCCAGCAGTACTGCAGGGATGGCAGGTCAGCCCCAGCATTTT
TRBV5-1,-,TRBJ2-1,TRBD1,CASSAGTGYNEQFF,TGCGCCAGCAGCGCCGGGACAGGGTACAATGAGCAGTTCTTC
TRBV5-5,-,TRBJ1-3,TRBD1,CASSWDRRNGNTIYF,TGTGCCAGCAGCTGGGACAGGCGAAATGGAAACACCATATATTTT
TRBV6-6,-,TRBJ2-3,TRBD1,CASSTRTGGTTDTQYF,TGTGCCAGCAGTACCCGGACAGGGGGCACGACAGATACGCAGTATTTT
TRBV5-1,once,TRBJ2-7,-,CASSLEGPGAGEQYF,TGCGCCAGCAGCTTGGAAGGTCCGGGAGCGGGTGAGCAGTACTTC
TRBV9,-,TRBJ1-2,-,CASSVDLDSTAISGYYGYTF,TGTGCCAGCAGCGTTGATTTAGACAGTACGGCGATTAGTGGCTACTATGGCTACACCTTC
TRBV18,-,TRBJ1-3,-,CASSPRATSGNTIYF,TGTGCCAGCTCACCACGGGCTACGTCCGGAAACACCATATATTTT
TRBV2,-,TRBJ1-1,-,CASRPDRGAEAFF,TGTGCCAGCAGGCCCGACCGCGGGGCTGAAGCTTTCTTT
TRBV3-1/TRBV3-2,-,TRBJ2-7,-,CASSHSAVGEQYF,TGTGCCAGCAGCCACTCCGCGGTTGGCGAGCAGTACTTC
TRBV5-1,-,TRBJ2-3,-,CASSLAPLSTDTQYF,TGCGCCAGCAGCTTGGCCCCTCTAAGCACAGATACGCAGTATTTT
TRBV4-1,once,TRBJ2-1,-,CASGPYNEQFF,TGCGCCAGCGGCCCTTACAATGAGCAGTTCTTC
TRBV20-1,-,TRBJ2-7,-,CSAVTDYEQYF,TGCAGTGCCGTGACAGATTACGAGCAGTACTTC
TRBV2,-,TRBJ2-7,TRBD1,CASSDRDRGIYEQYF,TGTGCCAGCAGTGACCGGGACAGGGGTATCTACGAGCAGTACTTC
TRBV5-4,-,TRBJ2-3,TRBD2,CASEGRGGSTDTQYF,TGTGCCAGCGAGGGTCGGGGGGGTAGCACAGATACGCAGTATTTT
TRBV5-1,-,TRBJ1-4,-,CASSLGQLNEKLFF,TGCGCCAGCAGCTTGGGACAGCTAAATGAAAAACTGTTTTTT
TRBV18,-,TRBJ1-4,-,CASSPDDTNLRANEKLFF,TGTGCCAGCTCACCGGACGACACCAATTTGCGGGCCAATGAAAAACTGTTTTTT
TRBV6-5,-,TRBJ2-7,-,CASTSNSYEQYF,TGTGCCAGCACGAGTAACTCCTACGAGCAGTACTTC
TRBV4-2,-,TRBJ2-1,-,CASSPTPLDADYNEQFF,TGTGCCAGCAGCCCAACCCCCCTAGACGCCGACTACAATGAGCAGTTCTTC
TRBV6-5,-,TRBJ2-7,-,CASSQQGLSEQYF,TGTGCCAGCAGTCAACAGGGTTTGAGCGAGCAGTACTTC
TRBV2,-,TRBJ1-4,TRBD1,CASTNPTGVGEKLFF,TGTGCCAGCACCAACCCGACAGGGGTGGGTGAAAAACTGTTTTTT
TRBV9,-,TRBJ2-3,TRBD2,CASSVVAGLDTQYF,TGTGCCAGCAGCGTAGTAGCGGGGTTGGATACGCAGTATTTT
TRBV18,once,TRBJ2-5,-,CASSPHTKETQYF,TGTGCCAGCTCACCTCACACCAAAGAGACCCAGTACTTC
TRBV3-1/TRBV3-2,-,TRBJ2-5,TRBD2,CASSQDSGGGAEETQYF,TGTGCCAGCAGCCAAGATTCGGGCGGGGGGGCGGAAGAGACCCAGTACTTC
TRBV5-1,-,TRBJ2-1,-,CASSLGLGAGAGSYNEQFF,TGCGCCAGCAGCTTGGGGCTAGGTGCGGGGGCCGGGTCCTACAATGAGCAGTTCTTC
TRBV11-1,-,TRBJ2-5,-,CASSGKQGRERETQYF,TGTGCCAGCAGCGGAAAACAGGGAAGGGAGAGAGAGACCCAGTACTTC
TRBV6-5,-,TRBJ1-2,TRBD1,CASPYRGRGYGYTF,TGTGCCAGCCCGTACAGGGGGCGAGGTTATGGCTACACCTTC